This TCR beta chain was identified during a study of blood T cell repertoires in COVID-19. At the level of the study: Some COVID-19 samples were acute and others convalescent; all came from the United States, Italy and Spain. PBMCs, B-cell-depleted T cells, or T cells provided the cDNA or gDNA that made up the material.

This clone was detected ten times or more. At the DNA level, this CDR3 is encoded by other sequences in the same sample as well. Original processing notes: Reference gene primer amplification yielded estimated nucleated cell counts. This table comes from immunoSEQ multiplex PCR, and its TCRdb copy is limited to in-frame clones, with some not included. V, J and clone size derive from that table, while D and trimming were established from the DNA sequence. In the table there are under 250,000 clones, over 80% of which are singletons. The CDR3 is 12 residues long. The V and J ends lost 1 base and 7 bases respectively, with 5 bases between them. CDR1 SGHAT and CDR2 FQNNGV come from the germline V gene.

The sequence was collected from a woman aged 65 to 85 with active or convalescent COVID-19. V and J are TRBV11-2 and TRBJ2-1; D is ambiguous. Sequenced: peripheral blood. The CDR3, as DNA: TGTGCCAGCAGCTTAGGTACAAATGAGCAGTTCTTC. Translation gives CASSLGTNEQFF.